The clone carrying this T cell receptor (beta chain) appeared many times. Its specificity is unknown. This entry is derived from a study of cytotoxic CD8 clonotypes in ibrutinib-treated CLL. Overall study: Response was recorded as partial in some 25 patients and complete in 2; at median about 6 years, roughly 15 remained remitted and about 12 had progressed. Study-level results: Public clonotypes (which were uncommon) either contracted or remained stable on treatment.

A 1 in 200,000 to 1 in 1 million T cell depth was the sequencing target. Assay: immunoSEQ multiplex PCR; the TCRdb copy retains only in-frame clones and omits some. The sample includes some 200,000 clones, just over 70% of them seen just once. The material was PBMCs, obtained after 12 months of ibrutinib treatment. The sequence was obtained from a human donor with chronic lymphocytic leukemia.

The CDR3 here is CAWSDRQGNTEAFF. The CDR3 nucleotides read TGTGCCTGGAGTGATAGACAGGGGAACACTGAAGCTTTCTTT. The genes are TRBV30 and TRBJ1-1; TRBD1 matches at 7 bases. The V segment lost 1 base and the J segment 1 base; nucleotides outside the gene matches: 3. The CDR3 extends over 14 amino acids. Germline V gene sequence: CDR1 GTSNPN, CDR2 SVGIG (reference sequence).